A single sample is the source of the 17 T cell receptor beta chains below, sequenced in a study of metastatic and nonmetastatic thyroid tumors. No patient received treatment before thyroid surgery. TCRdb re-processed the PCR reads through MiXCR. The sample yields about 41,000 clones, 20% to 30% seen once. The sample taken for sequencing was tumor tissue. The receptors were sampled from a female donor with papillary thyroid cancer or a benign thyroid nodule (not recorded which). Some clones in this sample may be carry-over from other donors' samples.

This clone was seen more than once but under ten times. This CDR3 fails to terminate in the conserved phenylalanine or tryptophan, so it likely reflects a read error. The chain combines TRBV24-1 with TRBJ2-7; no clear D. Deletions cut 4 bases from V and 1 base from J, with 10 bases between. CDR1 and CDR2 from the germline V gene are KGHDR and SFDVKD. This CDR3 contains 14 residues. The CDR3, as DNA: TGTGCCACCAGTGACCCCTGGAAATCCTACGAGCAGTACTCC. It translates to CATSDPWKSYEQYS.

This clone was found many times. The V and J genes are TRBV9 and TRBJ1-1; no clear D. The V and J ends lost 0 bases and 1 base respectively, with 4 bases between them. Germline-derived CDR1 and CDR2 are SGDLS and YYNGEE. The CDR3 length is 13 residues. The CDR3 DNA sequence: TGTGCCAGCAGCGTAGATTGGAACACTGAAGCTTTCTTT. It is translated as CASSVDWNTEAFF.

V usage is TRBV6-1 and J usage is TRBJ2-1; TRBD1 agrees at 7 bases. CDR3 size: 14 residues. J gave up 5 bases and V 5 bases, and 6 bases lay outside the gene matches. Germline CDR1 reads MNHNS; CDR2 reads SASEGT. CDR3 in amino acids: CASSPRQGHNEQFF. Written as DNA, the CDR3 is TGTGCCAGCAGTCCCCGACAGGGCCACAATGAGCAGTTCTTC.

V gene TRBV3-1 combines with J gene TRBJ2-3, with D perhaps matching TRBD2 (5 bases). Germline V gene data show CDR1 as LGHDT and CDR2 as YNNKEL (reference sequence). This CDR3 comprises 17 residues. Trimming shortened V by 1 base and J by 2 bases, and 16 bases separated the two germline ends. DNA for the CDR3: TGTGCCAGCAGCCAAGGGGAAAGCGGTAGGGACACAGATACGCAGTATTTT. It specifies CASSQGESGRDTDTQYF.

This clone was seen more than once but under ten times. The CDR3 DNA is TGTGCCAGCAGTTTATGGGGTATCGGGAGGAACACCATATATTTT. It yields the protein CASSLWGIGRNTIYF. J is TRBJ1-3 and V is TRBV28; D is undetermined. This CDR3 comprises 15 residues. The germline CDR1 and CDR2 sequences are MDHEN and SYDVKM. Trimming stripped 0 bases from V and 7 bases from J, with 13 bases between.

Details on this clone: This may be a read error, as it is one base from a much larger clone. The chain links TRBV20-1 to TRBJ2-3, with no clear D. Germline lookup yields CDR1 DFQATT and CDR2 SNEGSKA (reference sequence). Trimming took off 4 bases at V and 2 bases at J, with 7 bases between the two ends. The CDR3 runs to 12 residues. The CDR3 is CSAKQSTDTQYF. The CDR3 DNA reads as TGCAGTGCTAAACAATCCACAGATACGCAGTATTTT.

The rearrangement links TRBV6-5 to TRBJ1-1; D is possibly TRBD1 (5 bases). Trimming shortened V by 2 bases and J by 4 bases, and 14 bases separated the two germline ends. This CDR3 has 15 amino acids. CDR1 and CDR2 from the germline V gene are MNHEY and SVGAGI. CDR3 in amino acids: CASSYDRDSSTEAFF. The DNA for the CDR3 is TGTGCCAGCAGTTACGACCGGGACTCTTCCACTGAAGCTTTCTTT.

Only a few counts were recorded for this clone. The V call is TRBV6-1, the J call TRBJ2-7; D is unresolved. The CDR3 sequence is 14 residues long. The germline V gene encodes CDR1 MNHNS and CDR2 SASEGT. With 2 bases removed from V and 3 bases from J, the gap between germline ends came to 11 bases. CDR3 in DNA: TGTGCCAGCAGTGAACCCCCAGACGGCTACGAGCAGTACTTC. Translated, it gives CASSEPPDGYEQYF.

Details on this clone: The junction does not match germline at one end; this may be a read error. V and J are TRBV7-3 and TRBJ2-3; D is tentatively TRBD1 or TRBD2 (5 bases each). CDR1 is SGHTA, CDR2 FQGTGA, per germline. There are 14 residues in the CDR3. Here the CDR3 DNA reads TGTTCCAGCAGTGGGGGTCCTTGGGCAGATACGCAGTATTTT. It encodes CSSSGGPWADTQYF.

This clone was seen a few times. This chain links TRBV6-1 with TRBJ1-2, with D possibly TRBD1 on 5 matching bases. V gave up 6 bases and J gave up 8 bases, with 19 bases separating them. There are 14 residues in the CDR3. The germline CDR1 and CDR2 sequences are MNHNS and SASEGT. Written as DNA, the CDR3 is TGTGCCAGCAGCCCCACGGGGGGAGTTAAGGGCTACACCTTC. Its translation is CASSPTGGVKGYTF.

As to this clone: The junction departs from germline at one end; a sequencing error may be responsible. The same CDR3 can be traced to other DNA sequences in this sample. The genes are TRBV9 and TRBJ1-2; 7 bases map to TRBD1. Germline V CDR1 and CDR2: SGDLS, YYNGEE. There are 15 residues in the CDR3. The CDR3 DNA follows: TGTGCCAGCAGCGCGACAGGGAAGCCTAACTATGGCTACACTTTC. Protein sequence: CASSATGKPNYGYTF. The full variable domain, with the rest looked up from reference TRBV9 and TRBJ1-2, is DSGVTQTPKHLITATGQRVTLRCSPRSGDLSVYWYQQSLDQGLQFLIQYYNGEERAKGNILERFSAQQFPDLHSELNLSSLELGDSALYFCASSATGKPNYGYTFGSGTRLTVV.

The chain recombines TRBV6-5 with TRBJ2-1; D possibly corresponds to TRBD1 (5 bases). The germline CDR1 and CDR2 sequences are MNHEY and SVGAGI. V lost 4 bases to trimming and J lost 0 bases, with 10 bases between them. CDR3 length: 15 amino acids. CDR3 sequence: CASSSRVSSYNEQFF. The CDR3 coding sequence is TGTGCCAGCAGTTCCAGGGTCAGCTCCTACAATGAGCAGTTCTTC.

CDR3 sequence (DNA): TGTGCCAGCAGCTTGAAGGGATCTCTTACCTACGAGCAGTACTTC. As protein: CASSLKGSLTYEQYF. This chain links TRBV5-6 with TRBJ2-7; D gene ambiguous. Germline V lookup: CDR1 SGHDT, CDR2 YYEEEE. V lost 1 base and J 2 bases, leaving 13 bases between the germline ends. This CDR3 has 15 residues.

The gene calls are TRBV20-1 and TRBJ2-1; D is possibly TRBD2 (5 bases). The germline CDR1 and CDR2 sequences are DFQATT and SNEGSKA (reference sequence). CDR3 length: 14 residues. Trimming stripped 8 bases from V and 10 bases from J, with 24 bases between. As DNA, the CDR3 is TGCAGTAACCGAGGGCCCGTGTCGAGAGGGGAGCAGTTCTTC. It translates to CSNRGPVSRGEQFF.

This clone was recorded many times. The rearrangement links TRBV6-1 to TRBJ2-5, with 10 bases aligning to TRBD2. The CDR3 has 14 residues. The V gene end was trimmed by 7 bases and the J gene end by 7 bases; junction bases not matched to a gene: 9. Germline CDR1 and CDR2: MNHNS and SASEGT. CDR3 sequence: CASIRSGGAGTQYF. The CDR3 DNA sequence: TGTGCCAGCATTAGGAGCGGGGGGGCGGGGACCCAGTACTTC.

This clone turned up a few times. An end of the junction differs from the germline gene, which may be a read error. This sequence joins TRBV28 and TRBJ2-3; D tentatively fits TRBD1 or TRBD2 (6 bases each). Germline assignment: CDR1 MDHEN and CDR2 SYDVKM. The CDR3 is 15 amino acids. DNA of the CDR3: TGTGCCATCAGTGGGGGCGGGGACCGCACAGATAGGCAGTATTTT. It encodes CAISGGGDRTDRQYF.

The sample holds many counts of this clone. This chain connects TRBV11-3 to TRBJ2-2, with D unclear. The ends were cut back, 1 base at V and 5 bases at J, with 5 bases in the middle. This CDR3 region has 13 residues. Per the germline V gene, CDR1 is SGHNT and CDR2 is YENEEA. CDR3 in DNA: TGTGCCAGCAGCTTAGGGGTTACCGGGGAGCTGTTTTTT. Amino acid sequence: CASSLGVTGELFF.